A selection of T cell receptor beta chains follows, all from one sample in a study of T cell responses to AZD1222 COVID-19 vaccine. TCRdb keeps only in-frame clones here, not all; method: immunoSEQ multiplex PCR. The sample consists of roughly 99,000 clones, about 90% of them appearing once. The sequencing used peripheral blood, collected 28 days after the second AZD1222 dose. Receptors were obtained from an adult who received the AZD1222 COVID-19 vaccine. Each CDR3 is given with its conserved first and last residue. D genes are given only for firm matches. Clone size is shown for a subset of rows, as once, few, many or a class of expanded clone.

V gene	J gene	clone size	D gene	CDR3 DNA	CDR3 protein
TRBV4-1	TRBJ2-1	.	.	TGCGCCAGCAGCCAAGGACGGTTATCCTACAATGAGCAGTTCTTC	CASSQGRLSYNEQFF
TRBV7-2	TRBJ2-3	.	TRBD2	TGTGCCAGCAGCTTAACTAGCGGGAAAGGGACAGATACGCAGTATTTT	CASSLTSGKGTDTQYF
TRBV15	TRBJ2-6	.	.	TGTGCCACCAGCAGAGATTCCCCAGGGGACGGGGCCAACGTCCTGACTTTC	CATSRDSPGDGANVLTF
TRBV6-5	TRBJ1-1	once	.	TGTGCCAGCACCCCTCCAGGTAGGACTGAAGCTTTCTTT	CASTPPGRTEAFF
TRBV29-1	TRBJ2-7	.	.	TGCAGCGTTCGGGACGCCGCCCACGAGCAGTACTTC	CSVRDAAHEQYF
TRBV4-3	TRBJ2-3	.	TRBD2	TGCGCCAGCAGCCCCGGACTAGGGGAGGATACGCAGTATTTT	CASSPGLGEDTQYF
TRBV14	TRBJ1-5	.	.	TGTGCCAGCAGCCAAGATCCAAATCAGCCCCAGCATTTT	CASSQDPNQPQHF
TRBV30	TRBJ1-1	.	TRBD1	TGTGCCCAAAGACAAAGGGACAGGCCCAACACTGAAGCTTTCTTT	CAQRQRDRPNTEAFF
TRBV6-1	TRBJ2-1	.	TRBD1	TGTGCCAGCAGTGAACCGGGACAGAGGCAGTTCTTC	CASSEPGQRQFF
TRBV9	TRBJ2-7	.	.	TGTGCCAGCAGCCCAGTGGACTTCGGAGAGCAGTACTTC	CASSPVDFGEQYF
TRBV28	TRBJ1-2	.	.	TGTGCCAGCAGTCCCTCTGGGGTGGGGGGGCGCGTTAACTATGGCTACACCTTC	CASSPSGVGGRVNYGYTF
TRBV18	TRBJ1-1	once	.	TGTGCCAGCTCACGGTGGGAAAGGATCACTGAAGCTTTCTTT	CASSRWERITEAFF
TRBV12-3/TRBV12-4	TRBJ1-1	.	.	TGTGCCAGCAGCCAGACGGTGAACACTGAAGCTTTCTTT	CASSQTVNTEAFF